Listed below are T cell receptor beta chains from one sample, sequenced in a study of blood T cell repertoires in COVID-19. Data came from immunoSEQ multiplex PCR; TCRdb stores just in-frame clones and leaves some out. Found here are approximately 150,000 clones, roughly four fifths of them singletons; the top ten hold roughly 11%. Sequencing was done on a sample of peripheral blood. The origin of the receptors is a human donor in a cohort sampled during active COVID-19. The CDR3 runs from the conserved cysteine through the conserved F or W. The D gene is left open where the match is weak. The size entry is marked missing in some rows and otherwise reads once, few, many or a size class.

V gene	D gene	clone size	J gene	CDR3 DNA	CDR3 protein
TRBV11-3	TRBD2	NA	TRBJ2-1	TGTGCCAGCTGCCCGGGCGGGGGTTACTACAATGAGCAGTTCTTC	CASCPGGGYYNEQFF
TRBV3-1/TRBV3-2	TRBD2	NA	TRBJ2-7	TGTGCCAGCAGCCAAGTTGCCGGGGGGGGAGGGTTCTACGAGCAGTACTTC	CASSQVAGGGGFYEQYF
TRBV7-9	NA	NA	TRBJ1-6	TGTGCCAGCAGCCAGGAGGGAGGTTCACCCCTCCACTTT	CASSQEGGSPLHF
TRBV9	TRBD1	NA	TRBJ1-4	TGTGCCAGCAGCGTCAAGGACAGGGGAAATGAAAAACTGTTTTTT	CASSVKDRGNEKLFF
TRBV12-3/TRBV12-4	NA	NA	TRBJ1-2	TGTGCCAGCAGTTCCGGGGAGGCCGTCCGCTACACCTTC	CASSSGEAVRYTF
TRBV27	NA	NA	TRBJ1-2	TGTGCCAGCAGTTTTGGATACGGGTATGGCTACACCTTC	CASSFGYGYGYTF
TRBV7-9	TRBD2	NA	TRBJ2-3	TGTGCCAGCAGCTCCAAGCGGGAGCACTATACGCAGTATTTT	CASSSKREHYTQYF
TRBV6-4	NA	NA	TRBJ2-3	TGTGCCAGCAGTGGGACAGCCAGCACAGATACGCAGTATTTT	CASSGTASTDTQYF
TRBV5-5	NA	NA	TRBJ1-1	TGTGCCAGCAGCTCCGGGACACTGAACACTGAAGCTTTCTTT	CASSSGTLNTEAFF
TRBV3-1/TRBV3-2	TRBD2	NA	TRBJ2-5	TGTGCCAGCAGCCGTCCAGGCGGGGGTGAGACCCAGTACTTC	CASSRPGGGETQYF
TRBV5-4	NA	NA	TRBJ1-2	TGTGCCAGCAGCTTGGTAACAGACTATGGCTACACCTTC	CASSLVTDYGYTF
TRBV29-1	NA	few	TRBJ1-3	TGCAGCGTTCGGACAGAGGGAAACACCATATATTTT	CSVRTEGNTIYF
TRBV6-5	NA	NA	TRBJ1-5	TGTGCCAGCAGCCCACAGGGTACGAGTCAGCCCCAGCATTTT	CASSPQGTSQPQHF
TRBV14	NA	NA	TRBJ1-4	TGTGCCAGCAGCCCCCTAACGGGGGGCCAGCGATGGAAACTGTTTTTT	CASSPLTGGQRWKLFF
TRBV28	NA	few	TRBJ2-7	TGTGCCAGCAAAGGCGGTCACGAGCAGTACTTC	CASKGGHEQYF
TRBV3-1/TRBV3-2	NA	once	TRBJ1-2	TGTGCCAGCAGCCAACAGACGACTTATGGCTACACCTTC	CASSQQTTYGYTF
TRBV11-2	TRBD2	few	TRBJ2-1	TGTGCCAGCAGCGAGCTAGCGGGAGGGCACAATGAGCAGTTCTTC	CASSELAGGHNEQFF
TRBV14	NA	NA	TRBJ2-1	TGTGCCAGCAGACCCCCAACCCCCAGCTCCTACAATGAGCAGTTCTTC	CASRPPTPSSYNEQFF
TRBV27	TRBD1	NA	TRBJ2-1	TGTGCCAGCAGTTTAATTCAGGGGGCTGAGCAGTTCTTC	CASSLIQGAEQFF
TRBV9	NA	once	TRBJ1-6	TGTGCCAGCAGCGTAGAGCAGACAGCCACACCCCTCCACTTT	CASSVEQTATPLHF
TRBV7-6	TRBD1	once	TRBJ1-3	TGTGCCAGCAGCCATGGACAGGGTGACACTGGAAACACCATATATTTT	CASSHGQGDTGNTIYF
TRBV6-5	NA	NA	TRBJ2-1	TGTGCCAGCAGTAATCAACAGGGAGCCAATGAGCAGTTCTTC	CASSNQQGANEQFF
TRBV6-5	NA	NA	TRBJ1-1	TGTGCCAGCAGTCCTCTTGAGGTGAACACTGAAGCTTTCTTT	CASSPLEVNTEAFF
TRBV19	TRBD2	NA	TRBJ2-2	TGTGCCAGTAGTACCTCTAGCGGGGGGGCCGGGGAGCTGTTTTTT	CASSTSSGGAGELFF
TRBV4-3	NA	NA	TRBJ2-2	TGCGCCAGCAGCCCCCGAACAACCAAGACCGGGGAGCTGTTTTTT	CASSPRTTKTGELFF
TRBV12-5	NA	NA	TRBJ1-1	TGTGCTAGTGGTTCCCTCAGCAGGTTAGCTTTCTTT	CASGSLSRLAFF
TRBV7-9	NA	NA	TRBJ1-4	TGTGCCAGCAGCCCGTCCCGGGACTTTAATGAAAAACTGTTTTTT	CASSPSRDFNEKLFF
TRBV7-2	NA	NA	TRBJ1-4	TGTGCCAGCAGCTTGGACAGCTTTAATGAAAAACTGTTTTTT	CASSLDSFNEKLFF
TRBV18	TRBD1	NA	TRBJ2-7	TGTGCCAGCTCACCGCGTACCGGGACAGGGCCCTACGAGCAGTACTTC	CASSPRTGTGPYEQYF
TRBV28	TRBD2	NA	TRBJ2-5	TGTGCCAGCAGCTCCCCGACTAGCGGGGTACAAGAGACCCAGTACTTC	CASSSPTSGVQETQYF
TRBV5-1	TRBD1	NA	TRBJ1-4	TGCGCCAGCAGCCAGGGGGGATCTAATGAAAAACTGTTTTTT	CASSQGGSNEKLFF
TRBV5-1	NA	NA	TRBJ2-2	TGCGCCAGCAGCCCGGAGGGGGGGCACACCGGGGAGCTGTTTTTT	CASSPEGGHTGELFF
TRBV7-8	NA	NA	TRBJ2-5	TGTGCCAGCAGCTTATCGGGTCACTCGGGGGAGACCCAGTACTTC	CASSLSGHSGETQYF
TRBV28	NA	NA	TRBJ1-1	TGTGCCAGCAGTTTAGATGACAGGTCCTACTATAACACTGAAGCTTTCTTT	CASSLDDRSYYNTEAFF
TRBV24-1	NA	NA	TRBJ1-2	TGTGCCACCAGTGATACAGGGAGACCCTATGGCTACACCTTC	CATSDTGRPYGYTF
TRBV4-3	NA	once	TRBJ1-2	TGCGCCAGCAGCCAAGAGGTGGACAGAGGCTACACCTTC	CASSQEVDRGYTF
TRBV5-3	TRBD1	once	TRBJ1-5	TGTGCCAGAAGCTTCGGGACAGGGAGGTCTTATAGCAATCAGCCCCAGCATTTT	CARSFGTGRSYSNQPQHF
TRBV1	NA	NA	TRBJ2-7	TGCACCAGCAGCCAAGTTAGCGGGAGAGGCCCCTACGAGCAGTACTTC	CTSSQVSGRGPYEQYF
TRBV5-6	TRBD1	NA	TRBJ1-6	TGTGCCAGCAGCCCACAGGGGCGCCCTATCAATTATTCACCCCTCCACTTT	CASSPQGRPINYSPLHF